Listed below are T cell receptor beta chains from one sample, sequenced in a study of blood T cell repertoires in COVID-19. Some clones are missing from TCRdb's copy, which holds only in-frame ones; the method was immunoSEQ multiplex PCR. The repertoire holds around 450,000 clones, with about 89% as singletons. Input material: peripheral blood. The receptors stem from a woman aged 25-40 years with acute or convalescent COVID-19. Each CDR3 is given with its conserved first and last residue. Each record gives: CDR3 length, clone size, V gene, D gene, J gene, CDR3 DNA, CDR3 protein. The D gene is left open where the match is weak. Clone size is shown for a subset of rows, as once, few, many or a class of expanded clone.

len: 14; abundance: -; v_gene: TRBV7-3; d_gene: -; j_gene: TRBJ2-3; CDR3nt: TGTGCCAGCAGTCCGACAGCCCGCACAGATACGCAGTATTTT; CDR3aa: CASSPTARTDTQYF
len: 15; abundance: -; v_gene: TRBV7-8; d_gene: TRBD2; j_gene: TRBJ2-3; CDR3nt: TGTGCCAGCAGCTTTGGCGGGGGGTCGGCAGATACGCAGTATTTT; CDR3aa: CASSFGGGSADTQYF
len: 19; abundance: once; v_gene: TRBV5-1; d_gene: -; j_gene: TRBJ2-1; CDR3nt: TGCGCCAGCAGCTTGGTAAACGAACTAGCCCCGACCATCTACAATGAGCAGTTCTTC; CDR3aa: CASSLVNELAPTIYNEQFF
len: 11; abundance: -; v_gene: TRBV28; d_gene: TRBD1; j_gene: TRBJ2-7; CDR3nt: TGTGCCAGCAGACAGGGGTACGAGCAGTACTTC; CDR3aa: CASRQGYEQYF
len: 13; abundance: -; v_gene: TRBV16; d_gene: TRBD1; j_gene: TRBJ2-4; CDR3nt: TGTGCCAGCAGCTTGGACAGGGAGGACATTCAGTACTTC; CDR3aa: CASSLDREDIQYF
len: 14; abundance: -; v_gene: TRBV27; d_gene: -; j_gene: TRBJ1-6; CDR3nt: TGTGCCAGCAGTGCGGGATACGATAATTCACCCCTCCACTTT; CDR3aa: CASSAGYDNSPLHF
len: 15; abundance: -; v_gene: TRBV5-1; d_gene: TRBD2; j_gene: TRBJ2-3; CDR3nt: TGCGCCAGCAGGACTAGCGGTTATCCCACAGATACGCAGTATTTT; CDR3aa: CASRTSGYPTDTQYF
len: 15; abundance: -; v_gene: TRBV7-8; d_gene: TRBD1; j_gene: TRBJ1-5; CDR3nt: TGTGCCAGCAGCCGATTGGACAGGGAGAATCAGCCCCAGCATTTT; CDR3aa: CASSRLDRENQPQHF
len: 15; abundance: -; v_gene: TRBV28; d_gene: TRBD1; j_gene: TRBJ2-5; CDR3nt: TGTGCCAGCAGGCCACAAACAGGGGATTGGGAGACCCAGTACTTC; CDR3aa: CASRPQTGDWETQYF
len: 15; abundance: -; v_gene: TRBV5-1; d_gene: TRBD1; j_gene: TRBJ2-5; CDR3nt: TGCGCCAGCAGCTTCAACAGGGGGCGGTATGAGACCCAGTACTTC; CDR3aa: CASSFNRGRYETQYF
len: 13; abundance: -; v_gene: TRBV12-3/TRBV12-4; d_gene: -; j_gene: TRBJ1-1; CDR3nt: TGTGCCAGCAGTCCCCGCAGGGTCACTGAAGCTTTCTTT; CDR3aa: CASSPRRVTEAFF
len: 17; abundance: -; v_gene: TRBV7-9; d_gene: -; j_gene: TRBJ2-5; CDR3nt: TGTGCCAGCAGCCCGGGACGCCAAAGGGGGTACCAAGAGACCCAGTACTTC; CDR3aa: CASSPGRQRGYQETQYF
len: 13; abundance: -; v_gene: TRBV2; d_gene: -; j_gene: TRBJ2-7; CDR3nt: TGTGCCAGCAGTGGGGTTACGGGAAACGAGCAGTACTTC; CDR3aa: CASSGVTGNEQYF
len: 15; abundance: -; v_gene: TRBV28; d_gene: -; j_gene: TRBJ2-6; CDR3nt: TGTGCCAGCAGTCAAGGGAGTCCTGGGGCCAACGTCCTGACTTTC; CDR3aa: CASSQGSPGANVLTF
len: 12; abundance: -; v_gene: TRBV10-1; d_gene: -; j_gene: TRBJ2-3; CDR3nt: TGCGCCAGCAGCGGACTCCCTGGTACGCAGTATTTT; CDR3aa: CASSGLPGTQYF
len: 14; abundance: -; v_gene: TRBV29-1; d_gene: -; j_gene: TRBJ2-7; CDR3nt: TGCAGCGCCCATACAGGGTCCCACTCCTACGAGCAGTACTTC; CDR3aa: CSAHTGSHSYEQYF
len: 15; abundance: -; v_gene: TRBV28; d_gene: -; j_gene: TRBJ1-5; CDR3nt: TGTGCCAGCAGTTTCTCCCGGGGGAGCAATCAGCCCCAGCATTTT; CDR3aa: CASSFSRGSNQPQHF
len: 16; abundance: -; v_gene: TRBV15; d_gene: -; j_gene: TRBJ2-1; CDR3nt: TGTGCCACCAGCAGAGAGAGGACATTGGCTTACAATGAGCAGTTCTTC; CDR3aa: CATSRERTLAYNEQFF
len: 15; abundance: -; v_gene: TRBV27; d_gene: TRBD1; j_gene: TRBJ2-7; CDR3nt: TGTGCCAGCAGCCGAACAGGGGCCCGATCCTACGAGCAGTACTTC; CDR3aa: CASSRTGARSYEQYF
len: 13; abundance: -; v_gene: TRBV12-3/TRBV12-4; d_gene: TRBD2; j_gene: TRBJ2-6; CDR3nt: TGTGCCAGCACAAGCGGGGGGTCCAACGTCCTGACTTTC; CDR3aa: CASTSGGSNVLTF
len: 16; abundance: -; v_gene: TRBV7-9; d_gene: TRBD1; j_gene: TRBJ2-3; CDR3nt: TGTGCCAGCAGCTTTGGGCAAAGGGGGCAGGTAGATACGCAGTATTTT; CDR3aa: CASSFGQRGQVDTQYF
len: 16; abundance: -; v_gene: TRBV5-4; d_gene: TRBD1; j_gene: TRBJ1-3; CDR3nt: TGTGCCAGCAGGACACAGGGGAAGGGGTCTGGAAACACCATATATTTT; CDR3aa: CASRTQGKGSGNTIYF
len: 16; abundance: -; v_gene: TRBV6-6; d_gene: -; j_gene: TRBJ2-1; CDR3nt: TGTGCCAGCAGTCGCTACCCAGGGGGGTCAAACAATGAGCAGTTCTTC; CDR3aa: CASSRYPGGSNNEQFF
len: 11; abundance: few; v_gene: TRBV5-4; d_gene: -; j_gene: TRBJ1-2; CDR3nt: TGTGCCAGCGAGGCAGGGGATGGCTACACCTTC; CDR3aa: CASEAGDGYTF
len: 14; abundance: -; v_gene: TRBV30; d_gene: -; j_gene: TRBJ2-1; CDR3nt: TGTGCCTGGTCCCGTGGGCACTCCTACAATGAGCAGTTCTTC; CDR3aa: CAWSRGHSYNEQFF
len: 13; abundance: once; v_gene: TRBV29-1; d_gene: -; j_gene: TRBJ1-1; CDR3nt: TGCAGCGTTGAAGGTTACGGGTCAAGCGGAGCTTTCTTT; CDR3aa: CSVEGYGSSGAFF
len: 15; abundance: -; v_gene: TRBV5-4; d_gene: -; j_gene: TRBJ2-3; CDR3nt: TGTGCCAGCAGCCAAACTGCTGGCGGGACAGATACGCAGTATTTT; CDR3aa: CASSQTAGGTDTQYF
len: 15; abundance: -; v_gene: TRBV7-8; d_gene: -; j_gene: TRBJ2-1; CDR3nt: TGTGCCAGCAGCCTCGGGGGTTTCTCCTACAATGAGCAGTTCTTC; CDR3aa: CASSLGGFSYNEQFF
len: 15; abundance: -; v_gene: TRBV28; d_gene: TRBD1; j_gene: TRBJ2-2; CDR3nt: TGTGCCAGCATCAAGACAGGGCTTAACACCGGGGAGCTGTTTTTT; CDR3aa: CASIKTGLNTGELFF
len: 14; abundance: -; v_gene: TRBV5-4; d_gene: TRBD1; j_gene: TRBJ2-7; CDR3nt: TGTGCCAGCAGCTTGCCGGGACAGTCTTACGAGCAGTACTTC; CDR3aa: CASSLPGQSYEQYF
len: 12; abundance: -; v_gene: TRBV28; d_gene: -; j_gene: TRBJ1-5; CDR3nt: TGTGCCAGCAGGAGAGGGTCCCAGCCCCAGCATTTT; CDR3aa: CASRRGSQPQHF
len: 13; abundance: -; v_gene: TRBV28; d_gene: -; j_gene: TRBJ1-2; CDR3nt: TGTGCCAGCAGACAGGGACCTAACTATGGCTACACCTTC; CDR3aa: CASRQGPNYGYTF
len: 14; abundance: -; v_gene: TRBV7-8; d_gene: -; j_gene: TRBJ2-5; CDR3nt: TGTGCCAGCAGCTTAGCGGGCACTGAGGAGACCCAGTACTTC; CDR3aa: CASSLAGTEETQYF
len: 14; abundance: -; v_gene: TRBV2; d_gene: TRBD1; j_gene: TRBJ2-7; CDR3nt: TGTGCCAGCAGAGCCGGGACAGGGGCCTACGAGCAGTACTTC; CDR3aa: CASRAGTGAYEQYF
len: 17; abundance: -; v_gene: TRBV30; d_gene: -; j_gene: TRBJ1-3; CDR3nt: TGTGCCTGGAGTAGCTTCCTAGAAATATTCTCTGGAAACACCATATATTTT; CDR3aa: CAWSSFLEIFSGNTIYF
len: 12; abundance: -; v_gene: TRBV29-1; d_gene: TRBD1; j_gene: TRBJ1-1; CDR3nt: TGCAGCGTAACTCCAGGGGGCACTGAAGCTTTCTTT; CDR3aa: CSVTPGGTEAFF
len: 12; abundance: -; v_gene: TRBV29-1; d_gene: -; j_gene: TRBJ2-7; CDR3nt: TGCAGCGTTGAATACAGGGTAAACGAGCAGTACTTC; CDR3aa: CSVEYRVNEQYF
len: 15; abundance: -; v_gene: TRBV24-1; d_gene: TRBD2; j_gene: TRBJ2-1; CDR3nt: TGTGCCACCAGCCGACTAGCGGGGGAGTACAATGAGCAGTTCTTC; CDR3aa: CATSRLAGEYNEQFF
len: 16; abundance: few; v_gene: TRBV5-1; d_gene: TRBD1; j_gene: TRBJ2-2; CDR3nt: TGCGCCAGCAGCTCCTGGGACAGCTTGAACACCGGGGAGCTGTTTTTT; CDR3aa: CASSSWDSLNTGELFF
len: 14; abundance: -; v_gene: TRBV2; d_gene: -; j_gene: TRBJ1-2; CDR3nt: TGTGCCAGCAGTGAAGCGCCCCAGATCTATGGCTACACCTTC; CDR3aa: CASSEAPQIYGYTF
len: 14; abundance: -; v_gene: TRBV5-1; d_gene: TRBD1; j_gene: TRBJ2-7; CDR3nt: TGCGCCAGCAGCTGGGGGGACAGGTCCGACGAGCAGTACTTC; CDR3aa: CASSWGDRSDEQYF
len: 14; abundance: -; v_gene: TRBV6-1; d_gene: -; j_gene: TRBJ1-5; CDR3nt: TGTGCCAGCAGTGAACCTTATAGCAATCAGCCCCAGCATTTT; CDR3aa: CASSEPYSNQPQHF
len: 15; abundance: once; v_gene: TRBV7-9; d_gene: TRBD1; j_gene: TRBJ2-7; CDR3nt: TGTGCCAGCAGCTCCACCCCTGGACAGGGGAACGAGCAGTACTTC; CDR3aa: CASSSTPGQGNEQYF
len: 17; abundance: -; v_gene: TRBV14; d_gene: TRBD2; j_gene: TRBJ2-5; CDR3nt: TGTGCCAGCAGCCAAGGAATTCGCGGGGGGGCCGCAGAGACCCAGTACTTC; CDR3aa: CASSQGIRGGAAETQYF
len: 16; abundance: once; v_gene: TRBV21-1; d_gene: -; j_gene: TRBJ2-7; CDR3nt: TGTGCCAGCATCCCTACAGGCCGCGGCATCCTTTACGAGCAGTACTTC; CDR3aa: CASIPTGRGILYEQYF
len: 17; abundance: -; v_gene: TRBV11-2; d_gene: TRBD2; j_gene: TRBJ2-2; CDR3nt: TGTGCCAGCAGCTTAGACGGGGGACTAACGAACACCGGGGAGCTGTTTTTT; CDR3aa: CASSLDGGLTNTGELFF
len: 14; abundance: -; v_gene: TRBV28; d_gene: TRBD1; j_gene: TRBJ2-7; CDR3nt: TGTGCCAGCTCCCCCAGGGGGCCGGATGGCGAGCAGTACTTC; CDR3aa: CASSPRGPDGEQYF
len: 15; abundance: -; v_gene: TRBV27; d_gene: TRBD1; j_gene: TRBJ2-7; CDR3nt: TGTGCCAGCAGGCTACCGGACAGGGAATACTACGAGCAGTACTTC; CDR3aa: CASRLPDREYYEQYF
len: 14; abundance: once; v_gene: TRBV28; d_gene: -; j_gene: TRBJ1-2; CDR3nt: TGTGCCAGCAGCCCCGGGGGGGCCCGAAGTGACTACACCTTC; CDR3aa: CASSPGGARSDYTF
len: 14; abundance: -; v_gene: TRBV5-4; d_gene: TRBD2; j_gene: TRBJ2-5; CDR3nt: TGTGCCAGCAGGGCCGGGGGGGGTCAAGAGACCCAGTACTTC; CDR3aa: CASRAGGGQETQYF
len: 14; abundance: -; v_gene: TRBV5-6; d_gene: -; j_gene: TRBJ2-5; CDR3nt: TGTGCCAGCAGCTTGGTTGCAGGGTATGAGACCCAGTACTTC; CDR3aa: CASSLVAGYETQYF
len: 16; abundance: once; v_gene: TRBV9; d_gene: TRBD2; j_gene: TRBJ2-2; CDR3nt: TGTGCCAGCAGCGCGGGGACTAGCCCAGAAGCCGGGGAGCTGTTTTTT; CDR3aa: CASSAGTSPEAGELFF
len: 13; abundance: -; v_gene: TRBV19; d_gene: -; j_gene: TRBJ2-7; CDR3nt: TGTGCCAGTAGTCCCCCCGGGTTCTACGAGCAGTACTTC; CDR3aa: CASSPPGFYEQYF
len: 15; abundance: once; v_gene: TRBV15; d_gene: -; j_gene: TRBJ2-3; CDR3nt: TGTGCCACAAATGAAGAAGGACAAGCACATGATACGCAGTATTTT; CDR3aa: CATNEEGQAHDTQYF
len: 15; abundance: -; v_gene: TRBV6-5; d_gene: -; j_gene: TRBJ1-1; CDR3nt: TGTGCCAGCAGTTCCTTTGACAGTACAAACACTGAAGCTTTCTTT; CDR3aa: CASSSFDSTNTEAFF
len: 13; abundance: -; v_gene: TRBV28; d_gene: -; j_gene: TRBJ1-1; CDR3nt: TGTGCCAGTTCTTGGGGGGGTTACACTGAAGCTTTCTTT; CDR3aa: CASSWGGYTEAFF
len: 22; abundance: -; v_gene: TRBV21-1; d_gene: -; j_gene: TRBJ2-1; CDR3nt: TGTGCCAGCAGCAAAGAATGGGGGGGCGCGGGGGGACCCATAAGCTCCTACAATGAGCAGTTCTTC; CDR3aa: CASSKEWGGAGGPISSYNEQFF